This entry lists 26 T cell receptor beta chains sequenced from one sample in a study of early T cells in non-severe SARS-CoV-2 infection. TCRdb re-analysed the 5' RACE reads in MiXCR, keeping a single row per CDR3 protein. The sample includes roughly 54,000 distinct CDR3 sequences, roughly 5.5% seen only once; the top ten take 6.8%. The sequencing input was whole blood. The receptors derive from an adult who was a healthcare worker with PCR-confirmed SARS-CoV-2 infection or an uninfected control (not recorded which).

Ten or more counts support this clonotype. The chain links TRBV7-9 to TRBJ2-7; TRBD1 is a possible D gene (8 bases). The CDR3 runs to 17 residues. CDR1 is SEHNR, CDR2 FQNEAQ, per germline (reference sequence). Trimming stripped 7 bases from V and 7 bases from J, with 29 bases between. CDR3 in amino acids: CASIQGGTGASRSEQYF. CDR3 nucleotides: TGTGCCAGCATCCAGGGGGGGACAGGCGCCTCTCGATCGGAGCAGTACTTC.

In its sample, this clonotype was seen a few times. The V call is TRBV12-3 or TRBV12-4, the J call TRBJ2-1; D is undetermined. The V gene lost 5 bases and the J gene lost 0 bases, with 14 bases spanning the gap. This CDR3 is 16 amino acids long. The CDR3 DNA reads TGTGCCAGCAGTCCCCCTGGGAAGATCTCCTACAATGAGCAGTTCTTC. As protein: CASSPPGKISYNEQFF.

This clonotype was counted at least ten times. CDR3 sequence reads: CATSPWASGDNEQFF. CDR3 DNA sequence: TGTGCCACCTCTCCGTGGGCTAGCGGGGACAATGAGCAGTTCTTC. The chain uses TRBV12-3 or TRBV12-4 and TRBJ2-1; TRBD2 agrees at 9 bases. This CDR3 has 15 amino acids. With 10 bases clipped from V and 5 bases from J, the junction kept 12 bases outside the gene matches.

Ten or more counts support this clonotype. The J gene is TRBJ1-4, the V gene TRBV27, with D hard to call. From germline, CDR1 is MNHEY and CDR2 SMNVEV (reference sequence). The CDR3 has 15 amino acids. V was trimmed by 0 bases and J by 1 base, leaving 6 bases between them. In DNA form, the CDR3 reads TGTGCCAGCAGTTTATCGACTGTAACTAATGAAAAACTGTTTTTT. Translation: CASSLSTVTNEKLFF.

The chain couples TRBV14 to TRBJ2-4; D is perhaps TRBD1 (5 bases). V lost 4 bases and J 6 bases, leaving 16 bases between the germline ends. The CDR3 is made up of 15 amino acids. Germline-derived CDR1 and CDR2 are SGHDN and FVKESK. The CDR3 DNA reads TGTGCCAGCAGCCCCAGGGCGGAAAAGGGAAACATTCAGTACTTC. This gives the protein CASSPRAEKGNIQYF.

This clonotype was observed many times. The chain has TRBV4-3 and TRBJ2-7; D is unclear. Germline loops: CDR1 LGHNA, CDR2 YSLEER. CDR3 length: 15 amino acids. Trimming removed 0 bases at V and 10 bases at J, with 19 bases between. CDR3 sequence: CASSQESSRPGVQYF. The CDR3 DNA reads TGCGCCAGCAGCCAAGAATCGAGCCGCCCTGGGGTACAGTACTTC.

This clonotype has only a few counts. The chain carries TRBV7-8 and TRBJ2-2; the D gene could be TRBD1 or TRBD2 (5 bases each). The V and J ends lost 1 base and 2 bases respectively, with 14 bases between them. Germline-derived CDR1 and CDR2 are SGHVS and FQNEAQ. CDR3 length: 17 residues. CDR3 sequence: CASSLGRQRGNTGELFF. The CDR3 region has the DNA TGTGCCAGCAGCTTAGGCCGACAGAGGGGAAACACCGGGGAGCTGTTTTTT.

Many counts were recorded for this clonotype. The chain recombines TRBV7-3 with TRBJ1-1; D call uncertain. This CDR3 has 13 amino acids. Trimming removed 0 bases from V and 5 bases from J, with 7 bases in between. Germline V CDR1 and CDR2: SGHTA, FQGTGA. CDR3: CASSLTVRTEAFF. Written as DNA, the CDR3 is TGTGCCAGCAGCTTAACTGTGAGGACTGAAGCTTTCTTT.

This clonotype was counted at least ten times. V and J are TRBV27 and TRBJ2-2, with D hard to call. Germline-derived CDR1 and CDR2 are MNHEY and SMNVEV (reference sequence). Between the trimmed V and J ends, which lost 3 bases and 0 bases, there was a span of 14 bases. CDR3 length: 17 residues. For the CDR3, the DNA is TGTGCCAGCAGTTTCTTCTATCGATCGTCGAACACCGGGGAGCTGTTTTTT. Translation gives CASSFFYRSSNTGELFF.

A few counts support this clonotype. The J gene is TRBJ2-7, the V gene TRBV11-2; D not resolved. Germline CDR1 SGHAT, CDR2 FQNNGV. The CDR3 totals 13 residues. Deletions cut 3 bases from V and 3 bases from J, with 9 bases between. The CDR3 sequence: CASSFVDGYEQYF. DNA for the CDR3: TGTGCCAGCAGCTTTGTCGACGGCTACGAGCAGTACTTC.

This clonotype showed up many times. J is TRBJ2-3 and V is TRBV28; 7 bases line up with TRBD1. V lost 10 bases and J lost 2; bases outside the gene matches: 12. The CDR3 sequence is 15 residues long. CDR1 and CDR2 from the germline V gene are MDHEN and SYDVKM. The CDR3 is CATASPGTVTDTQYF. For the CDR3, the DNA is TGTGCCACCGCCTCTCCCGGGACAGTCACAGATACGCAGTATTTT.

In this sample, this clonotype turned up many times. V is TRBV27 and J is TRBJ2-7, with D possibly being TRBD1 or TRBD2 (5 bases each). With 3 bases removed from V and 6 bases from J, the gap between germline ends came to 12 bases. Germline lookup yields CDR1 MNHEY and CDR2 SMNVEV (reference sequence). The CDR3 length is 13 residues. The CDR3 nucleotides are TGTGCCAGCAGTTTGAACGGGGCGGGCGAGCAGTACTTC. Translating gives CASSLNGAGEQYF.

The table lists this clonotype with many counts. The chain couples TRBV5-5 to TRBJ2-7; no reliable D call. CDR1 and CDR2 (germline): SGHKS, YYEKEE (reference sequence). The CDR3 length is 14 residues. Trimming took off 0 bases at V and 2 bases at J, with 9 bases between the two ends. In DNA form, the CDR3 reads TGTGCCAGCAGCTTGGTCAGACAAACCTACGAGCAGTACTTC. Encoded protein: CASSLVRQTYEQYF.

The rearrangement links TRBV12-3 or TRBV12-4 to TRBJ1-2, with TRBD1 as a possible D gene (5 bases). V was pared by 5 bases and J by 7 bases, with 23 bases between. The CDR3 is 16 amino acids. CDR3 region: CASSRIPAGMGVGYTF. CDR3 DNA: TGTGCCAGCAGTCGAATACCGGCAGGGATGGGGGTTGGCTACACCTTC.

This clonotype has ten or more counts. The chain joins TRBV7-8 to TRBJ2-7; 7 bases fit TRBD2. V lost 5 bases and J lost 6; bases outside the gene matches: 10. The CDR3 sequence is 14 residues long. Germline V gives CDR1 SGHVS, CDR2 FQNEAQ. CDR3 in amino acids: CASSPRRGGREQYF. CDR3 DNA: TGTGCCAGCAGCCCCCGGAGGGGAGGGCGCGAGCAGTACTTC.

The sample holds one count of this clonotype. The chain links TRBV11-2 to TRBJ2-3; possible D gene TRBD1, 5 bases. Germline CDR1 is SGHAT and CDR2 is FQNNGV. The CDR3 extends over 15 amino acids. Deletions cut 6 bases from V and 1 base from J, with 14 bases between. The CDR3 nucleotides are TGTGCCAGCAGTTCCCGGAAAGGGGGCACAGATACGCAGTATTTT. This gives the protein CASSSRKGGTDTQYF.

This clonotype has ten or more counts. The genes are TRBV27 and TRBJ1-1, with D unclear. With 3 bases removed from V and 1 base from J, the gap between germline ends came to 9 bases. From germline, CDR1 is MNHEY and CDR2 SMNVEV (reference sequence). The CDR3 runs to 14 residues. The CDR3 spells CASSFRVKNTEAFF. DNA for the CDR3: TGTGCCAGCAGTTTTAGGGTTAAGAACACTGAAGCTTTCTTT.

This clonotype was observed many times. The chain joins TRBV29-1 to TRBJ1-1; D call uncertain. Trimming took off 3 bases at V and 4 bases at J, with 18 bases between the two ends. Germline V gives CDR1 SQVTM, CDR2 ANQGSEA. The CDR3 covers 15 residues. In DNA form, the CDR3 reads TGCAGCGTTGACGGTAGGCAGACGCTGAGCACTGAAGCTTTCTTT. Translating gives CSVDGRQTLSTEAFF.

This clonotype was observed at least ten times. The chain recombines TRBV9 with TRBJ1-6; 9 bases match TRBD1. CDR3 length: 15 residues. The germline gives CDR1 SGDLS, CDR2 YYNGEE. J lost 8 bases, V lost 5 bases, and 8 bases had no gene match. CDR3 region: CASRKEDRGHSPLHF. CDR3 in DNA: TGTGCCAGCAGGAAAGAGGACAGGGGCCATTCACCCCTCCACTTT.

This clonotype was counted many times. V and J are TRBV18 and TRBJ2-5; D possibly corresponds to TRBD2 (6 bases). The CDR3 runs 14 residues. V was clipped by 1 base and J by 5 bases, with 11 bases between them. In germline, CDR1 is KGHSH, CDR2 LQKENI. The DNA of the CDR3 is TGTGCCAGCTCACCACTCATGGAGGGCGAGACCCAGTACTTC. Translating it yields CASSPLMEGETQYF.

In its sample, this clonotype was seen many times. This sequence joins TRBV2 and TRBJ1-6; 7 positions match TRBD1. Germline V gives CDR1 SNHLY, CDR2 FYNNEI. This CDR3 has 16 residues. Germline trimming cut 6 bases from V and 5 bases from J; bases unmatched to any gene: 10. CDR3 region: CASRLRGARDNSPLHF. CDR3 in DNA: TGTGCCAGCAGGCTCAGGGGGGCTCGTGATAATTCACCCCTCCACTTT.

This clonotype was seen more than once but under ten times. The chain joins TRBV27 to TRBJ2-2; D not resolved. The CDR3 length is 11 residues. Germline CDR1 MNHEY, CDR2 SMNVEV (reference sequence). V lost 3 bases, J lost 7 bases, and 3 bases lay in between. CDR3 sequence: CASSLSGELFF. The CDR3 DNA sequence: TGTGCCAGCAGTTTGAGCGGGGAGCTGTTTTTT.

This chain links TRBV10-2 with TRBJ2-2, with TRBD2 as a possible D gene (6 bases). The CDR3 extends over 13 amino acids. Per the germline V gene, CDR1 is WSHSY and CDR2 is SAAADI. The V gene lost 9 bases and the J gene lost 6 bases, with 14 bases spanning the gap. The CDR3 coding sequence is TGCGCCAGATCCTCCGGGAGCTCCGGGGAGCTGTTTTTT. Protein sequence: CARSSGSSGELFF.

The chain uses TRBV7-8 and TRBJ2-1; tentative D call: TRBD2 (6 bases). Looked up from germline, CDR1 is SGHVS and CDR2 is FQNEAQ. Trimming pared 5 bases from V and 4 bases from J, leaving 15 bases between. The CDR3 runs 15 residues. DNA for the CDR3: TGTGCCAGCAGCCTAGGGGAGGCACTTTACAATGAGCAGTTCTTC. This translates into CASSLGEALYNEQFF. Full variable domain (rest looked up from reference TRBV7-8 and TRBJ2-1): GAGVSQSPRYKVAKRGQDVALRCDPISGHVSLFWYQQALGQGPEFLTYFQNEAQLDKSGLPSDRFFAERPEGSVSTLKIQRTQQEDSAVYLCASSLGEALYNEQFFGPGTRLTVL.

This clonotype was observed many times. The J gene is TRBJ1-2, the V gene TRBV3-1; D uncertain. Germline assignment: CDR1 LGHDT and CDR2 YNNKEL (reference sequence). CDR3 length: 13 residues. Trimming took off 1 base at V and 3 bases at J, with 6 bases between the two ends. The CDR3 loop is CASSQGADYGYTF. The DNA for the CDR3 is TGTGCCAGCAGCCAAGGCGCGGACTATGGCTACACCTTC.

V gene TRBV10-3 combines with J gene TRBJ2-3; D ambiguous. The CDR3 length is 11 residues. Germline V gene data show CDR1 as ENHRY and CDR2 as SYGVKD. Trimming removed 4 bases from V and 2 bases from J, with 1 base in between. The CDR3 DNA is TGTGCCATCAGTGCCACAGATACGCAGTATTTT. Translated, it gives CAISATDTQYF.